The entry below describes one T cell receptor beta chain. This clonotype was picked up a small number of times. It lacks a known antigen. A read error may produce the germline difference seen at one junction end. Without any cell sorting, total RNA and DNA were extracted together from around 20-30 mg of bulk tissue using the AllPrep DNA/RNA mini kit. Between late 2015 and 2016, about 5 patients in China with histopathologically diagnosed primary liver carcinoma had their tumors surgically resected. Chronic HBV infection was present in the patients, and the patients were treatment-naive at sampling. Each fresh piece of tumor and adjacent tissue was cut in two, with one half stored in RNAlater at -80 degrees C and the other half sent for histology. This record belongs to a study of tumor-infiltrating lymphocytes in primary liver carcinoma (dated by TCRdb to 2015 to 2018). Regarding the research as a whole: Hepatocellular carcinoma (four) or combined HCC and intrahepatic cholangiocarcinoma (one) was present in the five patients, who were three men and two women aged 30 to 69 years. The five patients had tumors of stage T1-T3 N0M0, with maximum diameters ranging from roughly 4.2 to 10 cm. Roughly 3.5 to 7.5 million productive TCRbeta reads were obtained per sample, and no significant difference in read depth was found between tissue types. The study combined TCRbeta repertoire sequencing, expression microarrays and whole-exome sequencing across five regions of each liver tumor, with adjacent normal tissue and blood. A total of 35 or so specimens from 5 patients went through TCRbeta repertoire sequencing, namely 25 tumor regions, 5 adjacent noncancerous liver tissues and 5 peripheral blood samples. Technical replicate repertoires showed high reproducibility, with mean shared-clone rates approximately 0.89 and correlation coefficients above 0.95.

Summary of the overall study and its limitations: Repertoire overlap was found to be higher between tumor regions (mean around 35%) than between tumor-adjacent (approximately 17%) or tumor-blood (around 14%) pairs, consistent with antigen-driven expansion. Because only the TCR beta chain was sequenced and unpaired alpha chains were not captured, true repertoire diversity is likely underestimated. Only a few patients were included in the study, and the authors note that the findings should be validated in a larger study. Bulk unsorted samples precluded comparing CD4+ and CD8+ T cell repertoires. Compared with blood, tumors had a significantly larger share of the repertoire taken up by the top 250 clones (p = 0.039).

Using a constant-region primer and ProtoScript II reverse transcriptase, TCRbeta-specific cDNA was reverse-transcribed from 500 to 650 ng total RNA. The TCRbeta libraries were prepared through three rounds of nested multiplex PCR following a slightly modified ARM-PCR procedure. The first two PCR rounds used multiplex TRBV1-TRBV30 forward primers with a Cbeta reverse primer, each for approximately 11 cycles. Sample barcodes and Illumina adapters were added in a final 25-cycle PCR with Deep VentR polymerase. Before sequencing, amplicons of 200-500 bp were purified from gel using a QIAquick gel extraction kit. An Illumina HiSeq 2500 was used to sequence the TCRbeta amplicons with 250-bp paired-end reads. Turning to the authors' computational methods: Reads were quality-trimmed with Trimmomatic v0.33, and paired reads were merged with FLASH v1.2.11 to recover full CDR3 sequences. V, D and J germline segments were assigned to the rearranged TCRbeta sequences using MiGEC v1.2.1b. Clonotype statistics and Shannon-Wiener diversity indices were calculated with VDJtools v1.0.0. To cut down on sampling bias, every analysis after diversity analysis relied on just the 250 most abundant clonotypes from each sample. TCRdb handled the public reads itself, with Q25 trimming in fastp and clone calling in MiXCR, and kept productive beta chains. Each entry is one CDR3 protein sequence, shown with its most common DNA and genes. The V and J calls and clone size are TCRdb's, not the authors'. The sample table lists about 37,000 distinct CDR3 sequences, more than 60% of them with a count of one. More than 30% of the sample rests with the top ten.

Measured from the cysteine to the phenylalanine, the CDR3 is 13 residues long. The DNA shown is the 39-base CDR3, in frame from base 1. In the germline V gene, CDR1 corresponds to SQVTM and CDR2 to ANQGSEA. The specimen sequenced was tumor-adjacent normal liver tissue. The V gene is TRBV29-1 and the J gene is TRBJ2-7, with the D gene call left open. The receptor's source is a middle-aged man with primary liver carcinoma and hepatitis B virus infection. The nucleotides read TGCAGCGTTGTGGTCTGGAACTCCAACGAGCAGTACTTC. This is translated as CSVVVWNSNEQYF.